The present entry profiles one TCR beta chain with its context. Its antigen is still unknown. The sample belongs to a study of cytomegalovirus exposure and HLA in healthy donors. General study findings and limits: Further analysis, carried out later, found HLA-associated TCR beta chains more clonally expanded than equally common other chains. Common viral pathogens seemed to be connected with several of the most significant clusters, according to a later analysis.

In the PCR, 60 Vbeta and 13 Jbeta primers were used. Sequencing was performed with immunoSEQ multiplex PCR; in TCRdb, only in-frame clones are kept and a portion is missing. The top ten clones hold roughly 2% of a sample with under 200,000 clones, roughly 77% of them seen once. The CDR3 runs 15 residues. With V trimmed by 5 bases and J by 4 bases, 5 bases remained unmatched. CDR1 is SGHNT, CDR2 YENEEA, per germline. The donors were healthy bone marrow donors. Material for sequencing was PBMCs. This chain links TRBV11-3 with TRBJ1-2, with 12 bases aligning to TRBD1. This receptor was taken from a man in his fifties or sixties in good health and CMV-seropositive. CDR3 loop: CASSLGQGAAYGYTF. The CDR3 nucleotides are TGTGCCAGCAGCCTGGGACAGGGGGCGGCCTATGGCTACACCTTC.